This T cell receptor beta chain was captured in a study of T cell responses to AZD1222 COVID-19 vaccine. Profiled with immunoSEQ multiplex PCR; TCRdb holds only in-frame clones, not every one. Of 140,000 or so clones in the sample, under 95% were seen once. V dropped 4 bases and J dropped 6 bases, with 17 bases sitting between them. This CDR3 contains 15 residues. Germline lookup yields CDR1 LGHNA and CDR2 YNFKEQ. The sequences come from peripheral blood, collected 28 days after the second AZD1222 dose. The source of this sequence is an adult who received the AZD1222 COVID-19 vaccine. J is TRBJ2-3 and V is TRBV4-2; D is possibly TRBD1 (5 bases). CDR3 residues: CASSLTAQGTDTQYF. In DNA form, the CDR3 reads TGTGCCAGCAGCCTAACGGCCCAGGGAACGGATACGCAGTATTTT.